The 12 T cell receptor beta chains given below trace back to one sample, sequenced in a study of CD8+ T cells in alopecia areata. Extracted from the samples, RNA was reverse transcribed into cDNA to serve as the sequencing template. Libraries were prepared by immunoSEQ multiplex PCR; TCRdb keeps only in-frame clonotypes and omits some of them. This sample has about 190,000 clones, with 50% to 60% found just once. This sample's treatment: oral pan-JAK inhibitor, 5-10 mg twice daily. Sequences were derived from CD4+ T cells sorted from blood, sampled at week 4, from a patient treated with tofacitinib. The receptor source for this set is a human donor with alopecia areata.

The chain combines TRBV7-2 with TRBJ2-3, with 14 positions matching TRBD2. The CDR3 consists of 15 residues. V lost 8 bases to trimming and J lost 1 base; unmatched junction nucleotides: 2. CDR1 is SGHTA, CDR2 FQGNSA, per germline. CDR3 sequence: CASGTSGSRTDTQYF. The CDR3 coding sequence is TGTGCCAGCGGGACTAGCGGGAGCCGCACAGATACGCAGTATTTT.

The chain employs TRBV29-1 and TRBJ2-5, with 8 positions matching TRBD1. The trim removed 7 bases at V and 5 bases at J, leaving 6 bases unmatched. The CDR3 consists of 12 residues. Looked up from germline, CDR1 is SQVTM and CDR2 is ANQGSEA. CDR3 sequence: CSARTGRETQYF. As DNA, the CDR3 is TGCAGCGCACGGACAGGGCGGGAGACCCAGTACTTC.

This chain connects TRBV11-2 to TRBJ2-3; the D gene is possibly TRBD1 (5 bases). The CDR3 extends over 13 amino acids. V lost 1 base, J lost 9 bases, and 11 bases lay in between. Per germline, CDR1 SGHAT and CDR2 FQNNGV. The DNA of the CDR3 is TGTGCCAGCAGCTTAGCGCAGGGCCAGACGCAGTATTTT. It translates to CASSLAQGQTQYF.

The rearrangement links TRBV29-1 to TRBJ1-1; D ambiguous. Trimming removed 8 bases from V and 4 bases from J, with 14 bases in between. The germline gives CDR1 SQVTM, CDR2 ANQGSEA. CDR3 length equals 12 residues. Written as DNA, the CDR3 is TGCAGCCTACGTGCGGCGGGCACTGAAGCTTTCTTT. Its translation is CSLRAAGTEAFF.

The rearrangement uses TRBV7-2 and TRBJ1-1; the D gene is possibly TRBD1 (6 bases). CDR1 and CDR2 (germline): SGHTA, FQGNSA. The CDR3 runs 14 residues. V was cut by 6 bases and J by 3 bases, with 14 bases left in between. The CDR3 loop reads CASRPGASDTEAFF. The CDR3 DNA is TGTGCCAGCAGACCGGGGGCATCGGACACTGAAGCTTTCTTT.

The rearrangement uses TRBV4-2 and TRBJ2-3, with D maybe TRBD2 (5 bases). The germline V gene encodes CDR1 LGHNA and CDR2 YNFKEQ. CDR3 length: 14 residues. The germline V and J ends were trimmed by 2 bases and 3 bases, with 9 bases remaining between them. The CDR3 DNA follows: TGTGCCAGCAGCCAACAATGGAGGACAGATACGCAGTATTTT. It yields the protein CASSQQWRTDTQYF.

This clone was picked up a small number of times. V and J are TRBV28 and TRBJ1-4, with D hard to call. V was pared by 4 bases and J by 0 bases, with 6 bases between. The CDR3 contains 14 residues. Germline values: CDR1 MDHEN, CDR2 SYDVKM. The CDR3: CASSSPPTNEKLFF. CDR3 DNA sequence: TGTGCCAGCAGTTCGCCTCCAACTAATGAAAAACTGTTTTTT.

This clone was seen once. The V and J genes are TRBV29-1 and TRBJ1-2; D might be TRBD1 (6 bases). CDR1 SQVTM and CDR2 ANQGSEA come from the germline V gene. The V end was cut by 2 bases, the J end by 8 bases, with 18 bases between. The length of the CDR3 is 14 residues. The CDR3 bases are TGCAGCGTTGAAAAAGGAAGGGGCAGGGGCGGCTACACCTTC. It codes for CSVEKGRGRGGYTF.

CDR3 residues: CAWSLASDKANYGYTF. The CDR3 bases are TGTGCCTGGAGTTTGGCCTCGGACAAAGCTAACTATGGCTACACCTTC. J is TRBJ1-2 and V is TRBV30; weak D call: TRBD1 (5 bases). Germline CDR1 and CDR2: GTSNPN and SVGIG (reference sequence). CDR3 size: 16 residues. Trimming removed 2 bases from V and 0 bases from J, with 16 bases in between.

The CDR3 protein is CASSQERGDQPQHF. The CDR3 DNA follows: TGCGCCAGCAGCCAGGAGAGAGGGGATCAGCCCCAGCATTTT. The V and J genes are TRBV4-1 and TRBJ1-5; tentative D call: TRBD1 (5 bases). The V gene lost 3 bases and the J gene lost 5 bases, with 11 bases spanning the gap. This CDR3 has 14 residues. Germline-derived CDR1 and CDR2 are MGHRA and YSYEKL.

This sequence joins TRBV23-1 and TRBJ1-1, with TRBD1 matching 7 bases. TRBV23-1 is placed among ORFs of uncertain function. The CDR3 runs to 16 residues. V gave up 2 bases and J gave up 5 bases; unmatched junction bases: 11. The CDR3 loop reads CASSQPPGGVETEAFF. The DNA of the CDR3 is TGCGCCAGCAGTCAACCCCCAGGGGGGGTCGAGACTGAAGCTTTCTTT.

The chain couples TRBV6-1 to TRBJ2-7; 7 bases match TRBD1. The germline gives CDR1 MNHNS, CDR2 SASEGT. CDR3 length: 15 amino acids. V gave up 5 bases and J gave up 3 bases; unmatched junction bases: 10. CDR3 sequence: CASSRTRDSLYEQYF. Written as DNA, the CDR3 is TGTGCCAGCAGTAGGACCCGGGACAGCCTCTACGAGCAGTACTTC.